This TCR beta chain stems from a study of sequential checkpoint blockade in melanoma. On the study more broadly: Arm A got nivolumab then ipilimumab; arm B the reverse, 1:1. Maintenance nivolumab came after either treatment sequence.

Treatment described: randomized to nivolumab then ipilimumab (arm A) or the reverse (arm B). DNA-damaging chemotherapy had not been given to any patient beforehand. From thawed PBMCs, live CD3+CD8+ cells negative for CD19 and CD56 were sorted. Measured with immunoSEQ multiplex PCR; TCRdb has only the in-frame clones, and not every one. This sample has 34,000 or so clones; more than 65% occur once, and the top ten carry 18%. Germline V CDR1 and CDR2: SGHRS, YFSETQ. Trimming left V 7 bases short and J 2 bases short, with 15 bases between. The CDR3 totals 14 residues. The clonotype originates from a human donor with melanoma. The rearrangement links TRBV5-1 to TRBJ1-1; D not resolved. Sample: CD8+ T cells sorted from blood (inferred from file names), taken from a patient given nivolumab and ipilimumab in sequence. This CDR3 reads CASRVSRRNTEAFF. The CDR3 nucleotides read TGCGCCAGCCGGGTAAGTCGGAGAAACACTGAAGCTTTCTTT.